The 22 T cell receptor beta chains given below trace back to one sample, sequenced in a study of radiation and T cells in renal cell carcinoma. Using immunoSEQ multiplex PCR, the repertoire was profiled, and TCRdb retains in-frame clones only, with some absent. The table lists 100,000 to 150,000 clones, about four fifths of them singletons. The time point is: baseline pretreatment blood. Treatment specified: 15 Gy SBRT to primary tumor, nephrectomy 4 weeks later. Material: blood, obtained from a patient whose treatment included radiotherapy and nephrectomy. Receptors originate from a woman aged 60-75 years with renal cell carcinoma.

CDR3 sequence (DNA): TGTGCCAGCTCCCACGGACAACTCCCCTACGAGCAGTACTTC. This gives the protein CASSHGQLPYEQYF. The chain is built from TRBV18 and TRBJ2-7, with D maybe TRBD1 (5 bases). Germline V gene lookup returns CDR1 KGHSH and CDR2 LQKENI. This CDR3 is built from 14 residues. V shed 6 bases and J shed 2 bases, with 14 bases lying between them.

V and J are TRBV7-9 and TRBJ2-7; D might be TRBD2 (5 bases). CDR1 and CDR2 (germline): SEHNR, FQNEAQ (reference sequence). CDR3 length: 14 amino acids. V was trimmed by 5 bases and J by 4 bases, leaving 15 bases between them. The CDR3 here is CASSQAEISYEQYF. As DNA, the CDR3 is TGTGCCAGCAGCCAAGCGGAGATTTCATACGAGCAGTACTTC.

This clone has only one observation. The chain is built from TRBV5-1 and TRBJ1-5; tentatively, D is TRBD1 (5 bases). The CDR3 contains 15 residues. Trimming took off 0 bases at V and 0 bases at J, with 7 bases between the two ends. Germline-derived CDR1 and CDR2 are SGHRS and YFSETQ. The CDR3 DNA sequence: TGCGCCAGCAGCTTGGATGGGGGTAGCAATCAGCCCCAGCATTTT. Protein product: CASSLDGGSNQPQHF.

The count of this clone is one. This chain links TRBV6-5 with TRBJ1-2; D not resolved. V dropped 2 bases and J dropped 4 bases, with 8 bases sitting between them. The CDR3 sequence is 13 residues long. The germline CDR1 and CDR2 sequences are MNHEY and SVGAGI. The CDR3 nucleotides are TGTGCCAGCAGTTACAAGGGTTTCTATGGCTACACCTTC. Translated, it gives CASSYKGFYGYTF.

This clone was found a few times. The genes are TRBV15 and TRBJ2-2, with TRBD1 identical over 9 bases. CDR3 length: 16 amino acids. Germline CDR1 and CDR2: LNHNV and YYDKDF (reference sequence). The V segment lost 0 bases and the J segment 6 bases; nucleotides outside the gene matches: 5. The CDR3 nucleotides read TGTGCCACCAGCAGAGATGCGAGACAGGGGGCCGGGGAGCTGTTTTTT. Its protein is CATSRDARQGAGELFF.

The chain couples TRBV6-6 to TRBJ1-2, with D possibly being TRBD1 (5 bases). Germline loops: CDR1 MNHNY, CDR2 SVGAGI (reference sequence). Trimming left V 6 bases short and J 12 bases short, with 14 bases between. The CDR3 is 11 residues long. The CDR3 DNA follows: TGTGCCAGCAGCCCTCTGGGGGTCCACACCTTC. This codes for CASSPLGVHTF.

The chain is built from TRBV18 and TRBJ1-4; no firm D call. The CDR3 loop spans 15 amino acids. The V end lost 1 base, the J end lost 1 base, and 7 bases lay between the germline ends. CDR1 and CDR2 (germline): KGHSH, LQKENI. The CDR3, as DNA: TGTGCCAGCTCACCACTGGGATTAACTAATGAAAAACTGTTTTTT. This encodes CASSPLGLTNEKLFF.

On this clone: The same CDR3 is also encoded by other DNA sequences in this sample. The chain joins TRBV19 to TRBJ1-2; a possible D gene is TRBD1 (5 bases). With 8 bases removed from V and 2 bases from J, the gap between germline ends came to 9 bases. The CDR3 runs to 12 residues. From germline, CDR1 is LNHDA and CDR2 SQIVND (reference sequence). The CDR3 sequence: CASGTGNYGYTF. CDR3 DNA: TGTGCCAGTGGGACGGGGAACTATGGCTACACCTTC. Looking up the rest from reference TRBV19 and TRBJ1-2 gives the full variable domain: DGGITQSPKYLFRKEGQNVTLSCEQNLNHDAMYWYRQDPGQGLRLIYYSQIVNDFQKGDIAEGYSVSREKKESFPLTVTSAQKNPTAFYLCASGTGNYGYTFGSGTRLTVV.

V gene TRBV6-4 combines with J gene TRBJ2-3, with 7 bases identical to TRBD2. This CDR3 spans 15 amino acids. V shed 2 bases and J 1 base; nucleotides not matched to a gene: 3. The germline gives CDR1 MRHNA, CDR2 SNTAGT. CDR3 in amino acids: CASSDDAGGTDTQYF. The CDR3, as DNA: TGTGCCAGCAGTGACGACGCGGGGGGCACAGATACGCAGTATTTT.

The V call is TRBV7-6, the J call TRBJ1-3, with no clear D. This CDR3 contains 11 residues. Per germline, CDR1 SGHVS and CDR2 FNYEAQ. Deletions cut 6 bases from V and 4 bases from J, with 4 bases between. The CDR3 sequence is CASSGGNTIYF. The CDR3 DNA follows: TGTGCCAGCAGTGGGGGAAACACCATATATTTT.

CDR3: CASSLAQGSGEKLFF. Here the CDR3 DNA reads TGCGCCAGCAGCTTGGCACAGGGGTCAGGTGAAAAACTGTTTTTT. The chain links TRBV5-1 to TRBJ1-4; 7 positions match TRBD1. CDR3 size: 15 residues. Germline V gene data show CDR1 as SGHRS and CDR2 as YFSETQ. J was trimmed by 7 bases and V by 0 bases; bases with no gene match: 6.

The chain uses TRBV5-4 and TRBJ1-2; tentative D call: TRBD1 (5 bases). Germline CDR1 is SGHNT and CDR2 is YYREEE (reference sequence). CDR3 size: 15 residues. Trimming took 0 bases from V and 7 from J, leaving 16 bases between them. CDR3 sequence (DNA): TGTGCCAGCAGCTTGGGAATGGGCAGGCAGGGTGGCTACACCTTC. It codes for CASSLGMGRQGGYTF.

The CDR3 here is CASSMPGNTIYF. CDR3 DNA sequence: TGTGCCAGTAGTATGCCGGGAAACACCATATATTTT. The chain links TRBV19 to TRBJ1-3, with D uncertain. There are 12 residues in the CDR3. Trimming pared 3 bases from V and 4 bases from J, leaving 4 bases between. Germline CDR1 and CDR2: LNHDA and SQIVND (reference sequence).

The rearrangement links TRBV29-1 to TRBJ1-1, with unresolved D. The V gene's germline CDR1 is SQVTM and CDR2 ANQGSEA. The CDR3 extends over 13 amino acids. V was trimmed by 4 bases and J by 8 bases, leaving 17 bases between them. The CDR3 DNA is TGCAGCGTTGTTGACACTTTTTCATCAGAAGCTTTCTTT. Translation gives CSVVDTFSSEAFF.

The chain carries TRBV4-2 and TRBJ1-2; no firm D call. CDR1 and CDR2 from the germline V gene are LGHNA and YNFKEQ. This CDR3 comprises 13 residues. The V and J ends lost 3 bases and 4 bases respectively, with 9 bases between them. CDR3 protein: CASSQGVGYGYTF. CDR3 nucleotide sequence: TGTGCCAGCAGCCAGGGAGTAGGCTATGGCTACACCTTC.

The V gene is TRBV6-5, the J gene TRBJ2-7; TRBD1 is a possible D gene (5 bases). The V gene's germline CDR1 is MNHEY and CDR2 SVGAGI. V dropped 2 bases and J dropped 4 bases, with 12 bases sitting between them. The CDR3 consists of 14 residues. CDR3 sequence: CASSYRPGSYEQYF. CDR3 DNA sequence: TGTGCCAGCAGTTACCGGCCAGGGTCGTACGAGCAGTACTTC.

V gene TRBV21-1 combines with J gene TRBJ1-1; the table assigns TRBD1, which was not confirmed against the DNA. TRBV21-1 is recorded as a pseudogene. The CDR3 has 14 amino acids. This CDR3 reads CASSKEDRDTEAFF. The CDR3 DNA reads as TGTGCCAGCAGCAAAGAGGACAGGGACACTGAAGCTTTCTTT.

Points on this clone: This same CDR3 is encoded by further DNA sequences in the sample. This rearrangement joins TRBV30 to TRBJ2-5, with a tentative D call TRBD1 (5 bases). Germline CDR1 GTSNPN, CDR2 SVGIG (reference sequence). The CDR3 totals 12 residues. V dropped 0 bases and J dropped 6 bases, with 8 bases sitting between them. CDR3 protein: CAWSVGHQTQYF. DNA of the CDR3: TGTGCCTGGAGTGTCGGACACCAGACCCAGTACTTC.

The chain carries TRBV30 and TRBJ1-3; D unresolved. There are 13 residues in the CDR3. V lost 0 bases and J 8 bases, leaving 11 bases between the germline ends. Germline-derived CDR1 and CDR2 are GTSNPN and SVGIG (reference sequence). CDR3 in amino acids: CAWSVPRSDTIYF. In nucleotides, the CDR3 is TGTGCCTGGAGTGTACCACGGTCAGACACCATATATTTT.

V gene TRBV19 combines with J gene TRBJ2-3; 12 bases map to TRBD2. Trimming took 4 bases from V and 3 from J; bases not matched to a gene: 5. The germline V gene has CDR1 LNHDA and CDR2 SQIVND (reference sequence). This CDR3 spans 16 amino acids. The DNA of the CDR3 is TGTGCCAGTAGTACGACTAGCGGGAGTAGAACAGATACGCAGTATTTT. It yields the protein CASSTTSGSRTDTQYF. Full variable domain (rest looked up from reference TRBV19 and TRBJ2-3): DGGITQSPKYLFRKEGQNVTLSCEQNLNHDAMYWYRQDPGQGLRLIYYSQIVNDFQKGDIAEGYSVSREKKESFPLTVTSAQKNPTAFYLCASSTTSGSRTDTQYFGPGTRLTVL.

The chain combines TRBV10-3 with TRBJ1-1, with 8 bases identical to TRBD1. J was trimmed by 0 bases and V by 7 bases; bases with no gene match: 7. Germline loops: CDR1 ENHRY, CDR2 SYGVKD. The CDR3 runs 15 residues. CDR3 region: CAINAQGAMNTEAFF. The CDR3 DNA follows: TGTGCCATCAACGCCCAGGGGGCTATGAACACTGAAGCTTTCTTT.

The chain has TRBV5-1 and TRBJ2-5; tentative D call: TRBD2 (6 bases). The CDR3 consists of 19 residues. V dropped 0 bases and J dropped 1 base, with 22 bases sitting between them. Germline CDR1 is SGHRS and CDR2 is YFSETQ. Written as DNA, the CDR3 is TGCGCCAGCAGCTTGGCTAGTCCCCCGACTTCGGGAGTCCAAGAGACCCAGTACTTC. Translating it yields CASSLASPPTSGVQETQYF.